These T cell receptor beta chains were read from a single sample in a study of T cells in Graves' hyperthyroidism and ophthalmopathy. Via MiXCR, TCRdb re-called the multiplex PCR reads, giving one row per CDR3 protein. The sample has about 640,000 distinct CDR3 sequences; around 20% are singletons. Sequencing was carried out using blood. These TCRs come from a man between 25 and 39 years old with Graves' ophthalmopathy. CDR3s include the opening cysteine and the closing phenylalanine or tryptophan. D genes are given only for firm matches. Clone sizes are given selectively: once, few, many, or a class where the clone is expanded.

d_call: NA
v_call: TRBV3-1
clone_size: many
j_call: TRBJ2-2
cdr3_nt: TGTGCCAGCAGCCAAGGGAGGGCGGTAGCCGGGGAGCTGTTTTTT
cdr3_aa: CASSQGRAVAGELFF

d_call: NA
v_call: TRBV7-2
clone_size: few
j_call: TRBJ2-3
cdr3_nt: TGTGCCAGCAGCTTAGGTTTTATCGACGGAAGCACAGATACGCAGTATTTT
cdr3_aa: CASSLGFIDGSTDTQYF

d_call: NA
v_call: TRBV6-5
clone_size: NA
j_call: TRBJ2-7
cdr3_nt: TGTGCCAGCAGTTACGACAAGACCTACGAGCAGTACTTC
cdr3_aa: CASSYDKTYEQYF

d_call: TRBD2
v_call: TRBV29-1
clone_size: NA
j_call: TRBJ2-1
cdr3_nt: TGCAGCGTTGAAGTAAGACTAGCGGGCCACAATGAGCAGTTCTTC
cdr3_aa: CSVEVRLAGHNEQFF

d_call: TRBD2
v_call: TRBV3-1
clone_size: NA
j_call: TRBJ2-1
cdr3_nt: TGTGCCAGCAGCCTAAGATGGGGGGGAGGAGGCCATGAGCAGTTCTTC
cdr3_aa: CASSLRWGGGGHEQFF

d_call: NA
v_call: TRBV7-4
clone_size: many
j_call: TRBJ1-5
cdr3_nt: TGTGCCAGCAGCATTGGGTGGACCGAGAATCAGCCCCAGCATTTT
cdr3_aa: CASSIGWTENQPQHF

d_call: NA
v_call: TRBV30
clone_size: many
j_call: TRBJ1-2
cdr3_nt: TGTGCCTGGAAGGAGTGGTATGGCTACACCTTC
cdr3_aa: CAWKEWYGYTF

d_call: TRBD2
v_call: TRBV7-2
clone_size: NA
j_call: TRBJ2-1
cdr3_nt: TGTGCCAGCAGCTTAGGGGGGGGGGTGGGGGGGCAGTTCTTC
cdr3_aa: CASSLGGGVGGQFF

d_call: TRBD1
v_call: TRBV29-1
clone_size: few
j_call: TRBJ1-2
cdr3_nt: TGCAGCGTTTCGGACAGGGAGGGCTACACCTTC
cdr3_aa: CSVSDREGYTF

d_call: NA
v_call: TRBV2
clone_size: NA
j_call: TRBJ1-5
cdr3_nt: TGTGCCAGTTCAGGGGAAAGCAATAAGCCCCAGCATTTT
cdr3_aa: CASSGESNKPQHF

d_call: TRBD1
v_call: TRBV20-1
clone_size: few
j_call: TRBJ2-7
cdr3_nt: TGCAGTGCTAGAGTCGGGACAGGTTTTAGCTCCTACGAGCAGTACTTC
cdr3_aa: CSARVGTGFSSYEQYF

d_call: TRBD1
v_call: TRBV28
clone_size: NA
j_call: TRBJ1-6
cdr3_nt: TGTGCCAGCAAGCCGACAGGGACAAATTCACCCCTCCACTTT
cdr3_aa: CASKPTGTNSPLHF

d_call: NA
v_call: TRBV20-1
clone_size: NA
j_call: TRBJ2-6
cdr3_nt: TGCAGTGCTAGGGCAACAGGGTCTGGGGCCAACGTCCTGACTTTC
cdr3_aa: CSARATGSGANVLTF

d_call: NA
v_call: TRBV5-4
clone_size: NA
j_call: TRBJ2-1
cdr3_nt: TGTGCCAGCAGCCCTACCGGGGGGCGGGCGGAGGAGCAGTTCTTC
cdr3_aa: CASSPTGGRAEEQFF

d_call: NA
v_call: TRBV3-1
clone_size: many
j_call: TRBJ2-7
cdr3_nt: TGTGCCAGCAGCCAAGCCTACGGCGAGCAGTACTTC
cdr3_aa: CASSQAYGEQYF

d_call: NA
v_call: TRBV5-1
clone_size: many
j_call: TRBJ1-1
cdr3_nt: TGCGCCAGCAGCTTGGTGGGGACCGGCACTGAAGCTTTCTTT
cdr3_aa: CASSLVGTGTEAFF

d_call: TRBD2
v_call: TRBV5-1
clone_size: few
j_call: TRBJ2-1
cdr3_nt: TGCGCCAGCAACTCCGGGACTAGTCAAAAGCAGTTCTTC
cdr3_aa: CASNSGTSQKQFF

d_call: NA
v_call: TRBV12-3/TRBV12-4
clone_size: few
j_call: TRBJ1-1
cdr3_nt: TGTGCCAGCAGCAGAGACACCTACACTGAAGCTTTCTTT
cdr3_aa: CASSRDTYTEAFF

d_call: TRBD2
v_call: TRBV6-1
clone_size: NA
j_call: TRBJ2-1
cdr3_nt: TGTGCCAGCACCTCCGGGACTAGCGGGGTAAAGGGGGGTAACAATGAGCAGTTCTTC
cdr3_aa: CASTSGTSGVKGGNNEQFF

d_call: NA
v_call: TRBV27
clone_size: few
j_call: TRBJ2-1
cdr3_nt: TGTGCCAGCAGTATGAATCAGGGAGGCCACAATGAGCAGTTCTTC
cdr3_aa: CASSMNQGGHNEQFF

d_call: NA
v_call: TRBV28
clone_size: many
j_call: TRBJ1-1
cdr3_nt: TGTGCCAGCAGGATGGGGGGCTCTGGGATGAACACTGAAGCTTTCTTT
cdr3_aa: CASRMGGSGMNTEAFF

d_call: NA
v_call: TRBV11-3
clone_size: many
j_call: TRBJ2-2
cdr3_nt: TGTGCCAGCAGCTTAAGAGGGTTGAACGGGGAGCTGTTTTTT
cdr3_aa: CASSLRGLNGELFF

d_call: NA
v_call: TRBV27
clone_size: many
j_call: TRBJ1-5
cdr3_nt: TGTGCCAGCAGTTTAGGGCAGGGTAGCAATCAGCCCCAGCATTTT
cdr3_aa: CASSLGQGSNQPQHF

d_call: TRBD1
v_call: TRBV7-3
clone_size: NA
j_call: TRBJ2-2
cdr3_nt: TGTGCCAGCAGCGCGACAGGGGGCGGGGAGCTGTTTTTT
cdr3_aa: CASSATGGGELFF

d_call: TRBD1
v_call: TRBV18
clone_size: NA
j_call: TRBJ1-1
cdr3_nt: TGTGCCAGCTCACCAGTAGTCGACAGGGGAGGGACTGAAGCTTTCTTT
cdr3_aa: CASSPVVDRGGTEAFF

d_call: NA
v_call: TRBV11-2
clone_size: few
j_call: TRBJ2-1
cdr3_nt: TGTGCCAGCAGCTTAGAAAAGAATGAGCAGTTCTTC
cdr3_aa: CASSLEKNEQFF

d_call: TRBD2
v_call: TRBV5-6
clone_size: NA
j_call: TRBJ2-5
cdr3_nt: TGTGCCAGCAGCTTGCAAGTAGCGGGAGTTGGCGAGACCCAGTACTTC
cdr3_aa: CASSLQVAGVGETQYF

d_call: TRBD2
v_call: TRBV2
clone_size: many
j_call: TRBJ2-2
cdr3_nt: TGTGCCATGCCTCAAAAAGATCATCTAGCGGGAGATAACACCGGGGAGCTGTTTTTT
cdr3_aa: CAMPQKDHLAGDNTGELFF

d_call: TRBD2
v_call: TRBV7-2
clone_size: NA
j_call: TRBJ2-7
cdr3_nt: TGTGCCAGCAGCTTGGGGACTAGCGGGCTCGAGCAGTACTTC
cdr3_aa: CASSLGTSGLEQYF

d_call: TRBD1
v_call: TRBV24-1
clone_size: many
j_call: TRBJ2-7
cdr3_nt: TGTGCCACCAGTGATTCGGGACAGGGGGCAGGTAGCGAGCAGTACTTC
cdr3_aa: CATSDSGQGAGSEQYF

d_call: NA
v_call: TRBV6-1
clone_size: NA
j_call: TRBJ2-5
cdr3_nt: TGTGCCAGCAGTGAACGGGGGATCGTAGTGGAGACCCAGTACTTC
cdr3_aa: CASSERGIVVETQYF

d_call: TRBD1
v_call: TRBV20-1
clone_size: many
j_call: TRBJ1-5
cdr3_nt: TGCAGTGCTTCAGACAGGGGCCCAACCCAGCCCCAGCATTTT
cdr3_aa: CSASDRGPTQPQHF

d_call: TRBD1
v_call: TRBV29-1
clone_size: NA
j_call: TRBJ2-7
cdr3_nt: TGCAGCGTCGGACAGGCAGCGACGCACGAGCAGTACTTC
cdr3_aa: CSVGQAATHEQYF